A selection of T cell receptor beta chains follows, all from one sample in a study of blood T cell repertoires in COVID-19. Profiling relied on immunoSEQ multiplex PCR, and the TCRdb table lists in-frame clones only, not all of them. The table lists roughly 300,000 clones, about 85% of them singletons, with approximately 6% in the top ten. The sequenced sample consisted of PBMCs or T cells enriched from blood (not recorded which). The source of these receptors is a woman in her 30s who had recovered from COVID-19. CDR3s include the opening cysteine and the closing phenylalanine or tryptophan. The D gene is left open where the match is weak. Clone sizes are given selectively: once, few, many, or a class where the clone is expanded.

D: -; size: -; V: TRBV30; J: TRBJ1-3; DNA: TGTGCCTGGAGTGTCGCTGGAAACACCATATATTTT; CDR3: CAWSVAGNTIYF
D: -; size: -; V: TRBV30; J: TRBJ1-2; DNA: TGTGCCTGGAGTGGTCACGGGGGATATGGCTACACCTTC; CDR3: CAWSGHGGYGYTF
D: -; size: -; V: TRBV7-2; J: TRBJ1-6; DNA: TGTGCCAGCAGCTCCCCTACTCAAACAGGCCCGGGTCGGAATTCACCCCTCCACTTT; CDR3: CASSSPTQTGPGRNSPLHF
D: -; size: -; V: TRBV7-2; J: TRBJ2-5; DNA: TGTGCCAGCAGCTTAGGGGAGGAGACCCAGTACTTC; CDR3: CASSLGEETQYF
D: -; size: -; V: TRBV25-1; J: TRBJ2-1; DNA: TGTGCCAGCAGTGAATATATTCTAGGGGGCAATGAGCAGTTCTTC; CDR3: CASSEYILGGNEQFF
D: -; size: once; V: TRBV30; J: TRBJ1-5; DNA: TGTGCCTGGAGTACCGGACAGTTCAATCAGCCCCAGCATTTT; CDR3: CAWSTGQFNQPQHF
D: -; size: -; V: TRBV12-3/TRBV12-4; J: TRBJ1-1; DNA: TGTGCCAGCAGGGCCAGGGGCGGCGCTTTCTTT; CDR3: CASRARGGAFF
D: TRBD1; size: -; V: TRBV6-5; J: TRBJ2-7; DNA: TGTGCCAGCAGGACGACAGGGGGCGAGCAGTACTTC; CDR3: CASRTTGGEQYF
D: -; size: -; V: TRBV19; J: TRBJ1-1; DNA: TGTGCCAGTACCCAGACAGTACCTTACACTGAAGCTTTCTTT; CDR3: CASTQTVPYTEAFF
D: -; size: once; V: TRBV19; J: TRBJ1-1; DNA: TGTGCCAGTATTGTGGGGGGATCCAGCACTGAAGCTTTCTTT; CDR3: CASIVGGSSTEAFF
D: -; size: -; V: TRBV27; J: TRBJ2-7; DNA: TGTGCCAGCAGATCCACCTCGGGGTTAATCGAGCAGTACTTC; CDR3: CASRSTSGLIEQYF
D: TRBD1; size: -; V: TRBV19; J: TRBJ1-5; DNA: TGTGCCAGTAGCCCAAAGACAGGGGTGTTCGGGACCCAGCATTTT; CDR3: CASSPKTGVFGTQHF
D: -; size: -; V: TRBV6-1; J: TRBJ1-5; DNA: TGTGCCAGCAGTGAATATCGATCGGGGTACCAGCCCCAGCATTTT; CDR3: CASSEYRSGYQPQHF
D: TRBD1; size: once; V: TRBV6-5; J: TRBJ1-5; DNA: TGTGCCAGCAGTTACGGTCAGGGGGCTCAGCCCCAGCATTTT; CDR3: CASSYGQGAQPQHF
D: -; size: -; V: TRBV7-9; J: TRBJ1-1; DNA: TGTGCCAGCAGCTTCTATCGCCAGGAGGGCACTGAAGCTTTCTTT; CDR3: CASSFYRQEGTEAFF
D: -; size: -; V: TRBV9; J: TRBJ1-4; DNA: TGTGCCAGCAGCGCACAGGGAACTAATGAAAAACTGTTTTTT; CDR3: CASSAQGTNEKLFF
D: -; size: once; V: TRBV30; J: TRBJ2-1; DNA: TGTGCCTGGAGTGAAAGGGGTTGGAATGAGCAGTTCTTC; CDR3: CAWSERGWNEQFF
D: TRBD1; size: -; V: TRBV6-5; J: TRBJ1-2; DNA: TGTGCCACCGGACAGGGGCATGGCTACACCTTC; CDR3: CATGQGHGYTF
D: -; size: -; V: TRBV19; J: TRBJ1-6; DNA: TGTGCCAGTAGTATCCCGGCGGAAAATTCACCCCTCCACTTT; CDR3: CASSIPAENSPLHF
D: TRBD1; size: few; V: TRBV20-1; J: TRBJ2-3; DNA: TGCAGTGCTAGTAGGGTACAGGGGGCGCGTGCAGATACGCAGTATTTT; CDR3: CSASRVQGARADTQYF
D: -; size: -; V: TRBV27; J: TRBJ1-6; DNA: TGTGCCAGCAGTTTTATGTATAATTCACCCCTCCACTTT; CDR3: CASSFMYNSPLHF
D: TRBD1; size: -; V: TRBV20-1; J: TRBJ2-1; DNA: TGCAGTGCTAGTGAATGGGGACAGGGACCGGATGAGCAGTTCTTC; CDR3: CSASEWGQGPDEQFF
D: TRBD2; size: once; V: TRBV29-1; J: TRBJ2-5; DNA: TGCAGCGTGACCGGCCGCGGGGGGACCCAGTACTTC; CDR3: CSVTGRGGTQYF
D: TRBD1; size: -; V: TRBV9; J: TRBJ1-1; DNA: TGTGCCAGCAGCGTACATGGGGAAACAAAACAGTGGGACAGCCTAAGGGCTGAAGCTTTCTTT; CDR3: CASSVHGETKQWDSLRAEAFF
D: TRBD1; size: -; V: TRBV7-9; J: TRBJ2-2; DNA: TGTGCCAGCAGCCCTAGACAGGGGGTGAACACCGGGGAGCTGTTTTTT; CDR3: CASSPRQGVNTGELFF
D: TRBD2; size: -; V: TRBV9; J: TRBJ2-1; DNA: TGTGCCAGCAGCGTAGCGGGGGGACACAATGAGCAGTTCTTC; CDR3: CASSVAGGHNEQFF
D: -; size: -; V: TRBV6-2/TRBV6-3; J: TRBJ2-1; DNA: TGTGCCAGCAGTTATGGGGGCGCCTCCTACAATGAGCAGTTCTTC; CDR3: CASSYGGASYNEQFF
D: -; size: -; V: TRBV20-1; J: TRBJ1-2; DNA: TGCAGTGCAAAGACAGTCTATGGCTACACCTTC; CDR3: CSAKTVYGYTF
D: -; size: -; V: TRBV7-9; J: TRBJ2-5; DNA: TGTGCCAGCAGCTTTCAGGGGCATCAGGAGACCCAGTACTTC; CDR3: CASSFQGHQETQYF